This is a list of T cell receptor beta chains from one sample in a study of blood T cell repertoires in COVID-19. Repertoires were generated with immunoSEQ multiplex PCR, while TCRdb's copy carries only in-frame clones and drops some. The data contain approximately 160,000 clones, roughly 88% of them singletons. The specimen was peripheral blood. These receptors all come from a man in his 60s who had recovered from COVID-19. Each CDR3 is given without its conserved first and last residue. A D gene is named only where the DNA matches it firmly.

D	length	J	V	CDR3
.	11	TRBJ1-2	TRBV19	ASNQEYNYGYT
TRBD1	13	TRBJ1-5	TRBV5-4	ASSLATGANQPQH
TRBD2	15	TRBJ2-1	TRBV5-1	ASSPTSGGAGYNEQF
.	10	TRBJ1-4	TRBV6-5	AGGGLREKLF
TRBD1	13	TRBJ1-6	TRBV6-6	ASSYSTGNNSPLH
.	14	TRBJ2-5	TRBV30	AWSVLPQGPQETQY
.	11	TRBJ2-6	TRBV7-9	ASLQSGANVLT
TRBD2	14	TRBJ2-1	TRBV9	ASSVVGASGGTEQF
TRBD1	18	TRBJ1-5	TRBV19	ASSISIFQSGTGAGQPQH
TRBD2	14	TRBJ2-5	TRBV7-2	ASSLVSGGALETQY
.	11	TRBJ2-1	TRBV6-1	ASSPRGVDEQF
.	11	TRBJ1-2	TRBV5-1	ASSLQGNYGYT
.	12	TRBJ1-5	TRBV27	ASSFLAGNQPQH
.	13	TRBJ2-3	TRBV19	ASSTVVGATDTQY
TRBD1	12	TRBJ2-4	TRBV2	ASSVQGIKNIQY
.	13	TRBJ2-1	TRBV7-7	ASSLALDFYNEQF
TRBD1	14	TRBJ1-4	TRBV9	ASSVGRQGGTEKLF
.	12	TRBJ1-2	TRBV15	ATSRGGLAYGYT
.	11	TRBJ1-2	TRBV30	AWANFGGGGYT
.	9	TRBJ1-1	TRBV12-5	ASGLGGEAF
TRBD2	14	TRBJ2-1	TRBV7-2	ASSLRASGVTNEQF
TRBD2	12	TRBJ2-5	TRBV7-9	ASSSGTSVETQY
TRBD2	15	TRBJ2-1	TRBV3-1/TRBV3-2	ASSPRGSGGPYNEQF
.	10	TRBJ2-3	TRBV11-2	ASSSTGHTQY
TRBD2	10	TRBJ2-7	TRBV28	ASFQRGSEQY
.	12	TRBJ2-7	TRBV14	ASSQGAFSYEQY
TRBD1	13	TRBJ2-7	TRBV5-4	ASSHPGQGTYEQY
TRBD2	15	TRBJ2-7	TRBV18	ASSPSSGGSSSYEQY
TRBD1	10	TRBJ1-2	TRBV27	ASSRQGLGYT
.	12	TRBJ2-7	TRBV5-8	ASSPGQGWYEQY
TRBD1	14	TRBJ1-4	TRBV5-4	ASSRRDRGGGEKLF
.	13	TRBJ2-1	TRBV10-3	AISEEQEVRNEQF
TRBD1	14	TRBJ2-3	TRBV29-1	SVEGSGTGEADTQY
.	11	TRBJ1-5	TRBV5-1	ASREDRNQPQH
TRBD1	14	TRBJ2-2	TRBV3-1/TRBV3-2	ASSQRQGVWTGELF
TRBD1	13	TRBJ1-1	TRBV13	ASTLQITGGTEAF
TRBD1	13	TRBJ1-4	TRBV10-3	AIAEGATTNEKLF
TRBD1	12	TRBJ2-5	TRBV4-3	ASSQGQGRETQY
.	11	TRBJ2-2	TRBV6-5	ASSTRGGGELF
TRBD1	14	TRBJ1-4	TRBV7-2	ASSLGDRGRSEKLF
TRBD2	14	TRBJ2-3	TRBV7-2	ASSLRLAGGTDTQY
.	15	TRBJ1-1	TRBV7-2	ASREVRAQVGNTEAF
.	11	TRBJ1-4	TRBV29-1	SVETGPEEKLF
.	14	TRBJ1-3	TRBV4-3	ASSQDRTSSGNTIY
TRBD2	14	TRBJ2-1	TRBV7-3	ASSLTLAASYNEQF
TRBD1	15	TRBJ2-3	TRBV4-1	ASSQDWTGASTDTQY
.	9	TRBJ2-7	TRBV12-3/TRBV12-4	ASSFGYEQY